This note documents a single T cell receptor (beta chain) sequence. This sample is drawn from a study of blood T cell repertoires in COVID-19. Trimming removed 4 bases from V and 6 bases from J; junction bases left unmatched: 3. CDR3 length equals 14 residues. In germline, CDR1 is LNHDA, CDR2 SQIVND (reference sequence). This table comes from immunoSEQ multiplex PCR, and its TCRdb copy is limited to in-frame clones, with some not included. The top ten hold 10% of the sample, which has some 93,000 clones, roughly 86% seen once. The clonotype originates from a man between 45 and 60 years old with acute or convalescent COVID-19. The V and J genes are TRBV19 and TRBJ1-6, with 7 nucleotides matching TRBD1. Input material: peripheral blood. The CDR3 nucleotides are TGTGCCAGTAGTACGGGACAGATTAATTCACCCCTCCACTTT. Translation gives CASSTGQINSPLHF.